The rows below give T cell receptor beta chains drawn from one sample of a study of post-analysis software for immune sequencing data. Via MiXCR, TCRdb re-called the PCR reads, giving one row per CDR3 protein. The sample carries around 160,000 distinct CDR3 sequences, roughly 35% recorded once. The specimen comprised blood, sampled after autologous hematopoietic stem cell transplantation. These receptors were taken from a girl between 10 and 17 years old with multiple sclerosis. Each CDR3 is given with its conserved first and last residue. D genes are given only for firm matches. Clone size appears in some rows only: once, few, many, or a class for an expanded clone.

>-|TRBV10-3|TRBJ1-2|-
TGTGCTATCAGTTACGACAGTGATGGCTACACCTTC
CAISYDSDGYTF
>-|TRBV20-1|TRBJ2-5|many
TGCAGTGCTAGTCCCTTGGTTAGGGACTCACAAGAGACCCAGTACTTC
CSASPLVRDSQETQYF
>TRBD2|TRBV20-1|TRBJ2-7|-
TGCAGTGCTAGAGTTCGGAGCAGCGGGAGAGGGTTCTACGAGCAGTACTTC
CSARVRSSGRGFYEQYF
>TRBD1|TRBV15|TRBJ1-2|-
TGTGCCACTCTGGACAGGGTCAGAGGAGGCTACACCTTC
CATLDRVRGGYTF
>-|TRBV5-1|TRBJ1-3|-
TGCGCCAGCAGCCCCGATCCCGGGGCAGCTGGAAACACCATATATTTT
CASSPDPGAAGNTIYF
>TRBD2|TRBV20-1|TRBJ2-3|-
TGCAGTGCTGGCAAAATAGGACTAAGCGGGAGAGATACGCAGTATTTT
CSAGKIGLSGRDTQYF
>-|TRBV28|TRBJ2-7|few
TGTGCCAGCAGTTCCAGGGAGAGCTCCTACGAGCAGTACTTC
CASSSRESSYEQYF
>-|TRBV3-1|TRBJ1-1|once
TGTGCCAGCAGCCAAGAAACCCCGCCGGGGACTGAAGCTTTCTTT
CASSQETPPGTEAFF
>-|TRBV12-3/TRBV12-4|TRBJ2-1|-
TGTGCCAGCTACGGGGAAGGGCCAGCCCATGAGCAGTTCTTC
CASYGEGPAHEQFF
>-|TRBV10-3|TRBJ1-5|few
TGTGCCATCAGTGAGGGACAGCAGAATCAGCCCCAGCATTTT
CAISEGQQNQPQHF
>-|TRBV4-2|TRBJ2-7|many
TGTGCCAGCAGCCAACAACGGACCGGTACCTACGAGCAGTACTTC
CASSQQRTGTYEQYF
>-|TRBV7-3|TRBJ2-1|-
TGTGCCAGCAGCTTAGATGAAGGTAGTGAGCAGTTCTTC
CASSLDEGSEQFF
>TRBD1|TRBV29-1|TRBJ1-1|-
TGCAGCGGGCGAAGGACAGGGCCTGAAGCTTTCTTT
CSGRRTGPEAFF
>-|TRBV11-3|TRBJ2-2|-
-
CASSIVWGQGNTGERFF
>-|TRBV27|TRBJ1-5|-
TGTGCCAGCAGTTTATCACCCGGGGGAGACAATCAGCCCCAGCATTTT
CASSLSPGGDNQPQHF
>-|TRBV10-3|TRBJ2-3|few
TGTGCCATCAGTGGGGCAGGGATCAGCACAGATACGCAGTATTTT
CAISGAGISTDTQYF
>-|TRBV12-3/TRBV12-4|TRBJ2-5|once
TGTGCCAGCAGCGTGGGACCGCCTGGGGAGACCCAGTACTTC
CASSVGPPGETQYF
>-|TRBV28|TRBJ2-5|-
TGTGCCAGCAGTCTTAGGCTGGGGTCAGAGACCCAGTACTTC
CASSLRLGSETQYF
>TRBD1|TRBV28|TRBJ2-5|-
TGTGCCAGCAGTTCGGCCGGGACAGGGTGGTACTTC
CASSSAGTGWYF
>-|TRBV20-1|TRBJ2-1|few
TGCAGTATCAGGGAGCAGTTCTTC
CSIREQFF
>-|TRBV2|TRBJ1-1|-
TGTGCCAGCACTGTAGGGGAGGACACTGAAGCTTTCTTT
CASTVGEDTEAFF
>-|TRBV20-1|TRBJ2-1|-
TGCAGTGCTAGAGATCGGAGACGGGGCCAAACCTACAATGAGCAGTTCTTC
CSARDRRRGQTYNEQFF
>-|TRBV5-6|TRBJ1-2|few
TGTGCCAGCAGCTTGGTTGGGCAGAGATATGGCTACACCTTC
CASSLVGQRYGYTF
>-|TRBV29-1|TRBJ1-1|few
TGCAGCGTTCGCGACTATAACACTGAAGCTTTCTTT
CSVRDYNTEAFF
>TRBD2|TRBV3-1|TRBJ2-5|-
TGTGCCAGCAGCCGGGGGCTAGCGGGAGCCTTCCAAGAGACCCAGTACTTC
CASSRGLAGAFQETQYF
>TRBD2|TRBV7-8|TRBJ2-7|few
TGTGCCAGCAGCTTGGGACCACTAGCGGGAGAGGTCTACGAGCAGTACTTC
CASSLGPLAGEVYEQYF
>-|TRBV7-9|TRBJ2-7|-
TGTGCCAGCAGTACCCGACCACTAGTAAGCGACGAGCAGTACTTC
CASSTRPLVSDEQYF
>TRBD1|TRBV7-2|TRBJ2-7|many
TGTGCCAGCAGCTTAGAGGGACAGGGTGTGAACGAGCAGTACTTC
CASSLEGQGVNEQYF
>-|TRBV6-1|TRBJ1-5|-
TGTGCCAGCAGTGAAGTACAGGTTGGTGCGCCCCAGCATTTT
CASSEVQVGAPQHF